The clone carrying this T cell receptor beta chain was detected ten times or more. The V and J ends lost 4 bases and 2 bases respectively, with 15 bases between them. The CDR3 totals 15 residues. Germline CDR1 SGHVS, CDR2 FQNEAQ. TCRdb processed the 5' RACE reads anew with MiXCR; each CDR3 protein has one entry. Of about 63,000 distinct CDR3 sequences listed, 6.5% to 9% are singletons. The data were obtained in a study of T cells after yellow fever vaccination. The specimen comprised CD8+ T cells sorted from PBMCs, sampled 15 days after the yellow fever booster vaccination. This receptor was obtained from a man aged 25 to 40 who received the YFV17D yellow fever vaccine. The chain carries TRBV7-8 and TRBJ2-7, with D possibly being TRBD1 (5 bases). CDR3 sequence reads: CASSSSQGFPYEQYF. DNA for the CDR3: TGTGCCAGCAGCTCCTCCCAGGGTTTCCCCTACGAGCAGTACTTC.